The present entry profiles one TCR beta chain with its context. The antigen it binds to is not known. One base away there is no much larger clone; base qualities are not given. The data were obtained in a study of regulatory dendritic cells for organ transplantation (dated by TCRdb to the late 2010s). For context, the study as a whole: Before and after allostimulation with regulatory or mature dendritic cells, TCRbeta repertoires were sequenced from sorted naive and memory CD4+ and CD8+ T cells. On the study overall, not on this receptor specifically: Repertoires were highly diverse in naive CD4+ and CD8+ T cells, less diverse in memory cells, and most oligoclonal in memory CD8+ cells. Expansion of memory CD8+ clones was induced by allostimulation in both subjects, but more limited expansion appeared to be induced by regulatory dendritic cells than by mature dendritic cells. Of the resting subsets, memory CD8+ T cells had the largest number of alloreactive TCR clonotypes. Sequencing was done in only a couple of subjects, and the authors reported considerable heterogeneity between individuals in the alloreactive memory CD8+ T cell pool.

FACS was used to sort naive T cells as CD45RA+ cells and memory T cells as CD45RO+ CD4+ or CD8+ cells. T cells for TCR sequencing came from a couple of healthy control subjects. Unstimulated sorted T cell subsets were used as baseline controls for the mixed lymphocyte reactions. Genomic DNA was extracted with the Qiagen DNeasy Blood & Tissue Kit. The CDR3 sequence holds 14 residues, the cysteine and phenylalanine included. The retained sequence is limited to the CDR3, 42 bases, with the frame set at the first base. V drops 3 bases and J drops 8 bases, leaving 14 bases in between. The germline V gene yields MNHEY for CDR1 and SVGAGI for CDR2. The TCRbeta CDR3 regions were amplified in a multiplexed two-step PCR with Vbeta-specific forward primers and Jbeta-specific reverse primers. Through the immunoSEQ service, the TCRbeta libraries were run on an Illumina instrument for sequencing. As for the original processing: IMGT annotation was used to assign V, D and J genes, and synthetic CDR3 analogues were used to correct counts for multiplex PCR bias. Repertoire clonality was computed in the immunoSEQ Analyzer as one minus normalized Shannon entropy. Fisher's exact test with Benjamini-Hochberg false discovery rate control was used to define clonal expansion, with two-tailed P<0.01. In TCRdb, the immuneACCESS table is reduced to in-frame sequences with V and J assigned. These tables do not hold every clone; where another copy was compared, an unresolved V gene accounts for under half, and the others remain unexplained. The D gene and trimming were derived from the DNA, and the V and J assignments and clone size from that table. This sample is represented by tens of thousands of clones; approximately 86% of them were singletons. Around 0.43% of the sample goes to the ten largest clones.

Material: naive CD8+ T cells from blood. What this sample's cell subset or site label stands for: CD45RA+ naive T cells. The clonotype was recovered from a human donor in good health. The chain is made from TRBV6-5 and TRBJ2-1, and the D gene may be TRBD2, 6 bases matching. The DNA reads as follows: TGTGCCAGCAGTTATGTTGGGGAGGCGGATGAGCAGTTCTTC. The resulting protein is CASSYVGEADEQFF.